This T cell receptor (beta chain) appears in the sequencing data of a study of shared clonotypes between healthy human individuals. Study overall: In total, the donors were a couple of women and a few men aged 18 to 49.

Some 27,000 T cell genomes, or 200 ng DNA, went into the sorted-subset replicate PCRs. TCRdb keeps only in-frame clones here, not all; method: immunoSEQ multiplex PCR. The data show over 2,000,000 clones, with just over 90% seen just once and around 1.7% held by the top ten. Study findings and constraints: Sorted-subset sequencing was shown by rarefaction to be incomplete despite large depth.

The CDR3 sequence is 12 residues long. The germline CDR1 and CDR2 sequences are MNHEY and SMNVEV (reference sequence). The V end lost 4 bases, the J end lost 4 bases, and 6 bases lay between the germline ends. This clone was detected once. What it recognizes is unknown. The naive CD8 population came from CD45RO-negative cells selected for CCR7, without terminally differentiated effector memory CD45RA+ cells. The genes are TRBV27 and TRBJ2-3; D is unresolved. The specimen sequenced was naive CD8+ T cells from PBMCs. This clonotype was sampled from a young man in good health. Some clones in this sample may be carry-over from other donors' samples. This CDR3 is CASSSGADTQYF. The CDR3 nucleotides are TGTGCCAGCAGTTCCGGAGCAGATACGCAGTATTTT.